What follows are 5 T cell receptor beta chains derived from one specimen sequenced in a study of T cells in severe cutaneous drug reactions. Sequenced patients had Stevens-Johnson syndrome or toxic epidermal necrolysis caused by carbamazepine. The iRepertoire multiplex PCR system with TCR subtype-specific primers built both bulk and single-cell libraries. Reprocessing the multiplex PCR reads, TCRdb reports a single entry for every CDR3 protein and omits DNA. The repertoire table contains roughly 1,500 distinct CDR3 sequences. Sample: cells from a skin blister. The source of these receptors is a human donor with a severe cutaneous adverse drug reaction.

The chain carries TRBV5-6 and TRBJ1-6; TCRdb designates TRBD1, a call that cannot be tested without DNA. The CDR3 loop spans 15 amino acids. Per germline, CDR1 SGHDT and CDR2 YYEEEE. The CDR3 here is CASSRGVVDGSPLHF.

Its frequency marks this clonotype as medium-sized. This chain connects TRBV6-1 to TRBJ2-2; absent DNA, TCRdb's TRBD1 call cannot be checked. The V gene's germline CDR1 is MNHNS and CDR2 SASEGT. The CDR3 totals 15 residues. The CDR3 sequence is CASTAWTVNTGELFF.

The J gene is TRBJ2-3, the V gene TRBV20-1; TCRdb selects TRBD2, and the lack of DNA leaves this call unchecked. Germline CDR1 reads DFQATT; CDR2 reads SNEGSKA (reference sequence). The CDR3 contains 14 residues. The CDR3: CSATTSGSTDTQYF.

The gene calls are TRBV20-1 and TRBJ2-1; TCRdb lists TRBD1, though no DNA is available to test this call. The germline V gene encodes CDR1 DFQATT and CDR2 SNEGSKA (reference sequence). This CDR3 is built from 14 residues. The CDR3 here is CSAKRTPYYNEQFF.

This clonotype is classed as medium-sized (0.01 to 0.1%) by frequency. This chain connects TRBV6-2 or TRBV6-3 to TRBJ2-3; absent DNA, TCRdb's TRBD2 call cannot be checked. This CDR3 has 14 residues. Germline V gives CDR1 MNHEY, CDR2 SVGEGT. The CDR3 spells CASSQTSHTDTQYF.